The clone carrying this T cell receptor beta chain was detected many times. MiXCR, applied by TCRdb to the RT-PCR reads, yields one record per CDR3 protein. Among hundreds of thousands of distinct CDR3 sequences listed, roughly 17% were seen once. This entry is derived from a study of patients and donors after allogeneic stem cell transplantation. The V end was cut by 5 bases, the J end by 5 bases, with 12 bases between. This CDR3 spans 13 amino acids. The sample taken for sequencing was blood, either unsorted or a sorted T cell fraction (not recorded which). The chain joins TRBV12-3 or TRBV12-4 to TRBJ1-1; D might be TRBD1 (5 bases). This receptor was taken from a human donor who was either an allogeneic HSCT recipient or a stem cell or donor lymphocyte infusion donor (not recorded which). It is not recorded whose cells these are; they may come from a transplant donor. CDR3 DNA sequence: TGTGCCAGCAGTCTTCTTAGGGGTACTGAAGCTTTCTTT. Protein product: CASSLLRGTEAFF.